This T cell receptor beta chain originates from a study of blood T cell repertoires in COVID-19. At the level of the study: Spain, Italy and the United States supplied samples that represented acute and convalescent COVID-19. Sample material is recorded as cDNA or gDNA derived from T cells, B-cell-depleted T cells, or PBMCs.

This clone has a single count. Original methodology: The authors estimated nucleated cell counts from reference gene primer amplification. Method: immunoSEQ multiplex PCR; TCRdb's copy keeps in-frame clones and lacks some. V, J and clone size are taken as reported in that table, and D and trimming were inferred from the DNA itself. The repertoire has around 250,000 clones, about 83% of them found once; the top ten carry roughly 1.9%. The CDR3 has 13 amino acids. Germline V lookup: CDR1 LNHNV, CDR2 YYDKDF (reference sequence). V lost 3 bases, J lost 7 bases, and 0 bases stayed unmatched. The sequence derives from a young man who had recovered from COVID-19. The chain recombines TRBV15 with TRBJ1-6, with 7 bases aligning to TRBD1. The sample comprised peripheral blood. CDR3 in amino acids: CATSRDRNSPLHF. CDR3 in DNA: TGTGCCACCAGCAGGGACAGGAATTCACCCCTCCACTTT.